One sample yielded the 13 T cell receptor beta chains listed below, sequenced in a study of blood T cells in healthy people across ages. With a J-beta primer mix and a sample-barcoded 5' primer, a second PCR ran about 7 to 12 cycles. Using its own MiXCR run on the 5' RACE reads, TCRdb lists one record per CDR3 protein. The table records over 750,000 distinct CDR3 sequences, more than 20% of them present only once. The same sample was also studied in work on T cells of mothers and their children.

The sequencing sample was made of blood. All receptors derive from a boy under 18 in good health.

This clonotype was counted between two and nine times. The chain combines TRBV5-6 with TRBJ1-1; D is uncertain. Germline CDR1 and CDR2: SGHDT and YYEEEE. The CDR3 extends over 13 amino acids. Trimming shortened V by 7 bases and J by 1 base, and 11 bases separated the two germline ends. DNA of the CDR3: TGTGCCAGCGGGAGGTCTGGGAACACTGAAGCTTTCTTT. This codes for CASGRSGNTEAFF.

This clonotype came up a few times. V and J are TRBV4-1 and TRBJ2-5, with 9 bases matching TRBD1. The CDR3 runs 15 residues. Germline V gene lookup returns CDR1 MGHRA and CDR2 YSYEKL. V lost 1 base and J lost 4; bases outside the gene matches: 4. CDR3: CASSQVTGGGETQYF. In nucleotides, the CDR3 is TGCGCCAGCAGCCAAGTGACAGGGGGGGGAGAGACCCAGTACTTC.

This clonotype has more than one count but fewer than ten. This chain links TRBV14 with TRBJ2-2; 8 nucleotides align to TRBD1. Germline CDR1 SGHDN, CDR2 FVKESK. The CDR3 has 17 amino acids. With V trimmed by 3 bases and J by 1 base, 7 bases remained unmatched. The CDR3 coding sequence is TGTGCCAGCAGCCAGAAGCAGACAGGGGTGAACACCGGGGAGCTGTTTTTT. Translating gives CASSQKQTGVNTGELFF.

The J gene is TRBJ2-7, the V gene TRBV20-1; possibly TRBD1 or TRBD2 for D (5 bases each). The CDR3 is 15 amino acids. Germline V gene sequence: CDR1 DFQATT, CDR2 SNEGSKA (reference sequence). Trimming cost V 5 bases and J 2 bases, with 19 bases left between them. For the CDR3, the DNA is TGCAGTGCTGAGCCCCGGGACCAACCAACCTACGAGCAGTACTTC. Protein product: CSAEPRDQPTYEQYF.

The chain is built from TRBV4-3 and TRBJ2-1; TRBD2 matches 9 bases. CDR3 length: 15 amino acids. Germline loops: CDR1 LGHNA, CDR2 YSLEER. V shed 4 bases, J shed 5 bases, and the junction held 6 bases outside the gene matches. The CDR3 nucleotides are TGCGCCAGCAGCCCGGGACTAGCTCTCAACAATGAGCAGTTCTTC. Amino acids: CASSPGLALNNEQFF.

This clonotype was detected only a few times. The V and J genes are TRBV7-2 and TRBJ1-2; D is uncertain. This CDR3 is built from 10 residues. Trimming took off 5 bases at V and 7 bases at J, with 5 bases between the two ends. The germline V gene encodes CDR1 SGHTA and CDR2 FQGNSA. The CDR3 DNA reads TGTGCCAGCAGCACTGGTGGCTACACCTTC. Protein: CASSTGGYTF.

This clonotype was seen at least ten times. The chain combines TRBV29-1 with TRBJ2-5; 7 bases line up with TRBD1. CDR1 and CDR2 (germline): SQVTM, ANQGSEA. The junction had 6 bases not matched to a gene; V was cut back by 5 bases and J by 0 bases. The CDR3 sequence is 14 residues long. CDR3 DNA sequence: TGCAGCGTTAAGGCAGGGGGTAACCAAGAGACCCAGTACTTC. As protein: CSVKAGGNQETQYF.

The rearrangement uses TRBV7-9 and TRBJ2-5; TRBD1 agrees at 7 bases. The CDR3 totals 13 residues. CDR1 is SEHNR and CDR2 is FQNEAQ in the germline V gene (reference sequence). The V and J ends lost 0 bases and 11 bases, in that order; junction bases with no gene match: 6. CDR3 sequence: CASSLAPDREQYF. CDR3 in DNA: TGTGCCAGCAGCTTAGCCCCCGACAGGGAGCAGTACTTC.

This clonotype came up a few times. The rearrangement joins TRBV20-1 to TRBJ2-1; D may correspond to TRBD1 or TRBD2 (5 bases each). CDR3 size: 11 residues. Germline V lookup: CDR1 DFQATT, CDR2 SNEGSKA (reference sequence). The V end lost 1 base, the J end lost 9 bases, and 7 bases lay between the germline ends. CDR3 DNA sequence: TGCAGTGCTAGAGGGGGGATTGAGCAGTTCTTC. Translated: CSARGGIEQFF.

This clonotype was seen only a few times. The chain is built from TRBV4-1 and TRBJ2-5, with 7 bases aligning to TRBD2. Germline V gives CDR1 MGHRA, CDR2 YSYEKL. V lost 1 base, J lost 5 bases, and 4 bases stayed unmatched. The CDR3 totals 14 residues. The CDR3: CASSQVREAETQYF. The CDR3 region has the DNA TGCGCCAGCAGCCAAGTTCGGGAGGCGGAGACCCAGTACTTC.

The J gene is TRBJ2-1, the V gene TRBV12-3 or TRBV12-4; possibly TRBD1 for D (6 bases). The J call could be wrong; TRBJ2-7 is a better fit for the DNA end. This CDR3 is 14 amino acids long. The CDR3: CASSSYDSGAEQYF. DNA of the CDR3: TGTGCCAGCAGCTCCTACGACTCAGGGGCCGAGCAGTACTTC.

CDR3 nucleotides: TGCAGTGCCGCACAGGGCCCTAGCAAGCATAATGAGCAGTTCTTC. As protein: CSAAQGPSKHNEQFF. The chain links TRBV20-1 to TRBJ2-1; possible D gene TRBD1, 6 bases. CDR3 size: 15 residues. Trimming cost V 6 bases and J 7 bases, with 22 bases left between them. Germline V CDR1 and CDR2: DFQATT, SNEGSKA (reference sequence).

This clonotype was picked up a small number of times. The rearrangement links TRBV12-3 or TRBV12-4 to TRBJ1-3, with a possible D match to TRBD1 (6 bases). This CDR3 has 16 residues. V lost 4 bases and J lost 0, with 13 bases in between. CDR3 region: CASSSSWTVSGNTIYF. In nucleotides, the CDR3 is TGTGCCAGCAGTTCAAGTTGGACAGTCTCTGGAAACACCATATATTTT.